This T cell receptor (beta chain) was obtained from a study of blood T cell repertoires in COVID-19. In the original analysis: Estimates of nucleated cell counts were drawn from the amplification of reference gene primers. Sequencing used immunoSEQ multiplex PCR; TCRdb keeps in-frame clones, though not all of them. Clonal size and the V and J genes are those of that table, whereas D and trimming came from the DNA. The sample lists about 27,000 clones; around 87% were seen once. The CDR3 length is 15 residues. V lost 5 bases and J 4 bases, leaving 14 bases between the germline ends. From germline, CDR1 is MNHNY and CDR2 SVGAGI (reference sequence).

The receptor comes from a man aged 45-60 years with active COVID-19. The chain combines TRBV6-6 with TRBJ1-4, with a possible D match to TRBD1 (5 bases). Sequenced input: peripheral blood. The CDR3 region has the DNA TGTGCCAGCAGTCTGAGGGACTCTGATAATGAAAAACTGTTTTTT. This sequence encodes CASSLRDSDNEKLFF.